This TCR beta chain stems from a study of cytomegalovirus exposure and HLA in healthy donors. PCR primers comprised 60 Vbeta and 13 Jbeta primers. The data were produced by immunoSEQ multiplex PCR, yet TCRdb's version contains in-frame clones alone and is incomplete. The data show fewer than 200,000 clones, roughly 80% seen once. V dropped 5 bases and J dropped 1 base, with 9 bases sitting between them. The CDR3 sequence is 14 residues long. Germline V gene lookup returns CDR1 MNHNS and CDR2 SASEGT. The sequencing sample was made of PBMCs. V usage is TRBV6-1 and J usage is TRBJ1-3; unclear D gene. The receptor comes from a male donor in good health and CMV-seronegative. The CDR3 DNA follows: TGTGCCAGCAGTTCTAGGAGGTCTGGAAACACCATATATTTT. Amino acids: CASSSRRSGNTIYF.